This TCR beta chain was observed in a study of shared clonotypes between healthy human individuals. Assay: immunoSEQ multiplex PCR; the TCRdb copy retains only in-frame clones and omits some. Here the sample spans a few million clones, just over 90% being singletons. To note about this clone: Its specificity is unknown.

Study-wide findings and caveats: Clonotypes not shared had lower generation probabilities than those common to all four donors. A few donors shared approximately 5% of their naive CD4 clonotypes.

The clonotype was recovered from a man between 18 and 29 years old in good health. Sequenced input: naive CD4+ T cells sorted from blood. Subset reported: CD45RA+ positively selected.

The CDR3 DNA reads as TGTGCCAGCAGCCAAAATCGTGGTACTAATGAAAAACTGTTTTTT. Its protein is CASSQNRGTNEKLFF. The genes are TRBV28 and TRBJ1-4; D call uncertain. Trimming removed 6 bases from V and 2 bases from J, with 13 bases in between. CDR3 length: 15 residues. The germline gives CDR1 MDHEN, CDR2 SYDVKM.